A single sample is the source of the 16 T cell receptor beta chains below, sequenced in a study of CD8+CD57+ T cells in acquired aplastic anemia. It was patients with CD8+CD57+ cell expansion by flow cytometry who were chosen for sequencing. Researchers used genomic DNA as the template to profile TCR beta VDJ and CDR3. Each CDR3 protein is one row after TCRdb ran MiXCR on the reads. This sample carries approximately 260,000 distinct CDR3 sequences, around 82% of them seen once, and the ten largest clones take over 35%. The sample was sorted CD4+, CD8+, or CD8+CD57+ T cells (not recorded which) from PBMCs. The receptors here all came from a human donor with aplastic anemia.

Comment on this clonotype: At one end the junction does not follow the germline gene, possibly because of a read error. The chain is built from TRBV19 and TRBJ1-5; TRBD1 aligns across 9 bases. Germline loops: CDR1 LNHDA, CDR2 SQIVND (reference sequence). The CDR3 runs 14 residues. The CDR3 reads CASSTGGGDQPQHF. For the CDR3, the DNA is TGTGCCAGCAGTACAGGGGGCGGGGATCAGCCCCAGCATTTT.

Of note for this clonotype: An end of the junction differs from the germline gene, which may be a read error. The CDR3 spells CASSLAVGENPYFF. In nucleotides, the CDR3 is TGTGCCAGCAGCCTCGCCGTGGGAGAGAACCCGTACTTTTTT. V usage is TRBV11-3 and J usage is TRBJ2-3; the D gene is possibly TRBD2 (5 bases). The CDR3 spans 14 residues. Germline V lookup: CDR1 SGHNT, CDR2 YENEEA. Variable domain in full (rest from reference TRBV11-3 and TRBJ2-3): EAGVVQSPRYKIIEKKQPVAFWCNPISGHNTLYWYLQNLGQGPELLIRYENEEAVDDSQLPKDRFSAERLKGVDSTLKIQPAELGDSAVYLCASSLAVGENPYFFGPGTRLTVL.

The chain recombines TRBV24-1 with TRBJ2-1; TRBD2 aligns across 11 bases. The CDR3 spans 15 residues. The germline V gene encodes CDR1 KGHDR and CDR2 SFDVKD. V lost 6 bases to trimming and J lost 10 bases; unmatched junction nucleotides: 10. CDR3 loop: CATSRRASGRNEQFF. The DNA of the CDR3 is TGTGCCACCAGTAGGAGGGCTAGCGGGAGGAACGAGCAGTTCTTC.

The table lists this clonotype with a count of one. Compared with germline, one end of the junction differs, possibly owing to a read error. V usage is TRBV12-3 or TRBV12-4 and J usage is TRBJ2-2; D may be TRBD2 (6 bases). This CDR3 contains 19 residues. CDR3 protein: CASRHHKLRAGMNTGELFF. The CDR3 DNA sequence: TGCGCCAGCAGACACCACAAACTGAGGGCGGGAATGAACACCGGGGAGCTGTTTTTT.

The chain uses TRBV24-1 and TRBJ2-2, with D perhaps TRBD1 or TRBD2 (5 bases each). Deletions cut 9 bases from V and 0 bases from J, with 25 bases between. The CDR3 has 19 amino acids. Germline CDR1 and CDR2: KGHDR and SFDVKD. The CDR3 coding sequence is TGTGCCACCTCCCCCTCCCCCGGCAGGGAGAAGTCGAACACCGGGGAGCTGTTTTTT. Amino acid sequence: CATSPSPGREKSNTGELFF.

The gene calls are TRBV7-9 and TRBJ2-7; TRBD2 aligns across 11 bases. V lost 5 bases and J lost 3; bases outside the gene matches: 6. The CDR3 consists of 15 residues. Germline V gene lookup returns CDR1 SEHNR and CDR2 FQNEAQ (reference sequence). The CDR3 here is CASSPRLAGNYEQYF. Here the CDR3 DNA reads TGTGCCAGCAGCCCGAGACTAGCGGGGAACTACGAGCAGTACTTC.

This chain joins TRBV5-1 and TRBJ2-3; D unclear. CDR1 is SGHRS, CDR2 YFSETQ, per germline. This CDR3 is built from 13 residues. V gave up 3 bases and J gave up 6 bases, with 11 bases separating them. CDR3 region: CASSSSVGDTQYF. Here the CDR3 DNA reads TGCGCCAGCAGCTCGAGCGTAGGCGATACGCAGTATTTT.

This rearrangement joins TRBV11-2 to TRBJ2-1; tentative D call: TRBD2 (5 bases). Trimming shortened V by 7 bases and J by 16 bases, and 29 bases separated the two germline ends. The germline V gene has CDR1 SGHAT and CDR2 FQNNGV. The length of the CDR3 is 15 residues. The DNA for the CDR3 is TGTGCCAGCACCGGGCCTAGCTTCCACGAGCAGTACTTCTTCTTC. Translation: CASTGPSFHEQYFFF.

This clonotype appeared once. V is TRBV24-1 and J is TRBJ1-2, with no clear D. The germline V and J ends were trimmed by 5 bases and 5 bases, with 14 bases remaining between them. The germline gives CDR1 KGHDR, CDR2 SFDVKD. There are 14 residues in the CDR3. CDR3 protein: CATSGEPSRYGYTF. CDR3 coding DNA: TGTGCCACCAGTGGGGAGCCATCGCGGTATGGCTACACCTTC.

This chain connects TRBV7-6 to TRBJ2-1, with TRBD2 identical over 8 bases. Trimming cost V 4 bases and J 8 bases; bases outside gene matches: 13. This CDR3 region has 16 residues. Germline values: CDR1 SGHVS, CDR2 FNYEAQ. For the CDR3, the DNA is TGTGCCAGCAGCTGGCCTAGCGGGCGGGGGCAGGATGAGCAGTTCTTC. It translates to CASSWPSGRGQDEQFF.

The chain joins TRBV5-5 to TRBJ2-3; D gene ambiguous. V shed 0 bases and J shed 2 bases, with 10 bases lying between them. Germline CDR1 is SGHKS and CDR2 is YYEKEE (reference sequence). CDR3 length equals 15 residues. CDR3 bases: TGTGCCAGCAGCTTGGCGAAGGGTAACACAGATACGCAGTATTTT. It specifies CASSLAKGNTDTQYF. Filled out from reference TRBV5-5 and TRBJ2-3, the complete variable domain reads DAGVTQSPTHLIKTRGQQVTLRCSPISGHKSVSWYQQVLGQGPQFIFQYYEKEERGRGNFPDRFSARQFPNYSSELNVNALLLGDSALYLCASSLAKGNTDTQYFGPGTRLTVL.

The DNA of the CDR3 is TGTGCCATCCCAGGGGGCGGTGGAAACACCTTC. Translating gives CAIPGGGGNTF. This chain uses TRBV7-9 with TRBJ1-2; 8 nucleotides match TRBD1. Trimming took 10 bases from V and 12 from J; bases not matched to a gene: 10. In germline, CDR1 is SEHNR, CDR2 FQNEAQ (reference sequence). The CDR3 loop spans 11 amino acids.

Of note for this clonotype: This likely comes from a read error, as the CDR3 has no conserved phenylalanine or tryptophan at its end. The limits of the CDR3 on the DNA are not certain, so only TCRdb's listed CDR3 is given. The chain recombines TRBV7-8 with TRBJ2-3. The CDR3 has 13 residues if both end residues are counted. Germline V gene lookup returns CDR1 SGHVS and CDR2 FQNEAQ. CDR3 sequence: CASSLAGRDATQY.

The chain recombines TRBV9 with TRBJ2-1; 7 positions match TRBD2. V gave up 4 bases and J gave up 8 bases; unmatched junction bases: 18. CDR3 length: 17 residues. CDR1 and CDR2 (germline): SGDLS, YYNGEE. CDR3 sequence: CASSLAGGADTQYEQFF. In nucleotides, the CDR3 is TGTGCCAGCAGCTTAGCGGGTGGGGCAGATACGCAGTATGAGCAGTTCTTC.

The gene calls are TRBV9 and TRBJ2-1; 8 nucleotides align to TRBD2. Germline CDR1 is SGDLS and CDR2 is YYNGEE. Trimming took 0 bases from V and 8 from J; bases not matched to a gene: 10. This CDR3 has 16 residues. CDR3 nucleotides: TGTGCCAGCAGCGTAGAAAGCTGCGGGGGGAGCGATGAGCAGTTCTTC. Translated, it gives CASSVESCGGSDEQFF.

Details on this clonotype: The CDR3 end shows no conserved phenylalanine or tryptophan, and so a read error is likely. The DNA is omitted, as the CDR3 cannot be located on it reliably, and the CDR3 follows TCRdb's listing. This chain joins TRBV9 and TRBJ2-3. Germline CDR1 is SGDLS and CDR2 is YYNGEE. Inclusive of both ends, the CDR3 amounts to 13 amino acids. CDR3 loop: CASSDGVTGTQPL.